The 25 T cell receptor beta chains listed next were all sequenced from one sample in a study of siplizumab effects on memory and regulatory T cells. Measured with immunoSEQ multiplex PCR; TCRdb has only the in-frame clones, and not every one. The data contain 100,000 or so clones, around 90% of them singletons. Sequenced sample: non-Treg CD4+ T cells sorted from blood. The receptors come from a human donor in good health.

This clone is a singleton in its sample. V gene TRBV5-1 combines with J gene TRBJ2-3, with D possibly being TRBD1 (5 bases). V lost 0 bases, J lost 0 bases, and 8 bases lay in between. The CDR3 loop spans 15 amino acids. Germline V gene sequence: CDR1 SGHRS, CDR2 YFSETQ. The CDR3 sequence is CASSLEPGSTDTQYF. The CDR3 DNA reads TGCGCCAGCAGCTTGGAACCAGGGAGCACAGATACGCAGTATTTT.

J is TRBJ2-2 and V is TRBV10-3, with TRBD2 matching 14 bases. Trimming removed 6 bases from V and 5 bases from J; junction bases left unmatched: 2. The CDR3 totals 15 residues. Germline CDR1 reads ENHRY; CDR2 reads SYGVKD. CDR3 in DNA: TGTGCCATCAGGGGACTAGCGGGAGAGACCGGGGAGCTGTTTTTT. Translating it yields CAIRGLAGETGELFF.

The chain carries TRBV21-1 and TRBJ2-1; the D segment call TRBD2 is taken from the table without a DNA check. TRBV21-1 is noted as a pseudogene. CDR3 length equals 11 residues. The DNA of the CDR3 is TGTGCCGGCCGGAGTTACAATGAGCAGTTCTTC. This sequence encodes CAGRSYNEQFF.

The V gene is TRBV6-5, the J gene TRBJ1-2, with a possible D match to TRBD1 (5 bases). This CDR3 region has 15 residues. Looked up from germline, CDR1 is MNHEY and CDR2 is SVGAGI. Deletions cut 6 bases from V and 4 bases from J, with 18 bases between. The CDR3 reads CASSLSGHYVYGYTF. For the CDR3, the DNA is TGTGCCAGCAGCCTGTCGGGGCATTACGTCTATGGCTACACCTTC.

CDR3 DNA: TGTGCCATCAGTGAAGAGGTTGGGGCTGAAGCTTTCTTT. Translating it yields CAISEEVGAEAFF. The V and J genes are TRBV10-3 and TRBJ1-1; D not resolved. Germline V gene sequence: CDR1 ENHRY, CDR2 SYGVKD. The V end lost 3 bases, the J end lost 6 bases, and 11 bases lay between the germline ends. This CDR3 comprises 13 residues.

The chain couples TRBV5-4 to TRBJ1-5, with unresolved D. Trimming cost V 0 bases and J 0 bases, with 4 bases left between them. Germline CDR1 SGHNT, CDR2 YYREEE (reference sequence). The CDR3 contains 14 residues. The chain's CDR3 is CASSLEGSNQPQHF. The CDR3 region has the DNA TGTGCCAGCAGCTTGGAGGGTAGCAATCAGCCCCAGCATTTT. The full variable domain, completed using reference TRBV5-4 and TRBJ1-5, is ETGVTQSPTHLIKTRGQQVTLRCSSQSGHNTVSWYQQALGQGPQFIFQYYREEENGRGNFPPRFSGLQFPNYSSELNVNALELDDSALYLCASSLEGSNQPQHFGDGTRLSIL.

The chain is built from TRBV2 and TRBJ2-3; the D gene is possibly TRBD2 (5 bases). Germline V gives CDR1 SNHLY, CDR2 FYNNEI. This CDR3 spans 14 amino acids. The V and J ends lost 9 bases and 2 bases respectively, with 15 bases between them. The CDR3 bases are TGTGCCAGGATCGAGCGGCGAATCACAGATACGCAGTATTTT. It codes for CARIERRITDTQYF.

This rearrangement joins TRBV19 to TRBJ1-5; TRBD1 agrees at 9 bases. There are 14 residues in the CDR3. Looked up from germline, CDR1 is LNHDA and CDR2 is SQIVND (reference sequence). V shed 6 bases and J 6 bases; nucleotides not matched to a gene: 6. Written as DNA, the CDR3 is TGTGCCAGTAGGACCGGGACAGGGAGTCAGCCCCAGCATTTT. The encoded protein is CASRTGTGSQPQHF. Variable domain in full (rest from reference TRBV19 and TRBJ1-5): DGGITQSPKYLFRKEGQNVTLSCEQNLNHDAMYWYRQDPGQGLRLIYYSQIVNDFQKGDIAEGYSVSREKKESFPLTVTSAQKNPTAFYLCASRTGTGSQPQHFGDGTRLSIL.

The V call is TRBV5-6, the J call TRBJ2-7; D is unclear. Trimming cost V 0 bases and J 7 bases, with 5 bases left between them. The CDR3 has 11 residues. From germline, CDR1 is SGHDT and CDR2 YYEEEE. The CDR3 sequence is CASSLAGEQYF. CDR3 nucleotide sequence: TGTGCCAGCAGCTTGGCCGGAGAGCAGTACTTC. The full variable domain, its missing parts supplied by reference TRBV5-6 and TRBJ2-7, is DAGVTQSPTHLIKTRGQQVTLRCSPKSGHDTVSWYQQALGQGPQFIFQYYEEEERQRGNFPDRFSGHQFPNYSSELNVNALLLGDSALYLCASSLAGEQYFGPGTRLTVT.

The V call is TRBV6-5, the J call TRBJ1-2, with 8 nucleotides matching TRBD1. The V gene's germline CDR1 is MNHEY and CDR2 SVGAGI. The CDR3 covers 15 residues. Germline trimming cut 2 bases from V and 2 bases from J; bases unmatched to any gene: 4. The CDR3 DNA sequence: TGTGCCAGCAGTTACGCCGCAGGGGGCAACTATGGCTACACCTTC. It specifies CASSYAAGGNYGYTF.

The rearrangement uses TRBV5-8 and TRBJ1-5, with TRBD1 matching 9 bases. V shed 5 bases, J shed 5 bases, and the junction held 8 bases outside the gene matches. Germline loops: CDR1 SGHTS, CDR2 YDEGEE. There are 15 residues in the CDR3. The CDR3 nucleotides are TGTGCCAGCAGACTTGACAGGGGGGGGTATCAGCCCCAGCATTTT. It codes for CASRLDRGGYQPQHF.

The chain carries TRBV9 and TRBJ1-1; 9 bases agree with TRBD1. This CDR3 has 15 residues. Germline trimming cut 3 bases from V and 1 base from J; bases unmatched to any gene: 4. In germline, CDR1 is SGDLS, CDR2 YYNGEE. The CDR3 reads CASSATGGRNTEAFF. CDR3 nucleotide sequence: TGTGCCAGCAGCGCGACAGGGGGGAGGAACACTGAAGCTTTCTTT.

As DNA, the CDR3 is TGCGCCAGCAGCGGGAGAGCCAGGGCCACAGATACGCAGTATTTT. Its translation is CASSGRARATDTQYF. The chain recombines TRBV5-1 with TRBJ2-3; D tentatively reads TRBD1 or TRBD2 (5 bases each). CDR1 SGHRS and CDR2 YFSETQ come from the germline V gene. The CDR3 runs 15 residues. Trimming removed 4 bases at V and 2 bases at J, with 14 bases between. The whole variable domain, remainder taken from reference TRBV5-1 and TRBJ2-3, is KAGVTQTPRYLIKTRGQQVTLSCSPISGHRSVSWYQQTPGQGLQFLFEYFSETQRNKGNFPGRFSGRQFSNSRSEMNVSTLELGDSALYLCASSGRARATDTQYFGPGTRLTVL.

The J gene is TRBJ1-4, the V gene TRBV28; D is possibly TRBD1 (6 bases). CDR3 length equals 15 residues. In germline, CDR1 is MDHEN, CDR2 SYDVKM. The V end lost 4 bases, the J end lost 3 bases, and 12 bases lay between the germline ends. CDR3 DNA: TGTGCCAGCAGTTCATCCCCAGGGGCTAATGAAAAACTGTTTTTT. Its protein product is CASSSSPGANEKLFF.

The chain has TRBV12-5 and TRBJ1-5; D unresolved. Trimming took off 0 bases at V and 2 bases at J, with 2 bases between the two ends. This CDR3 comprises 13 residues. Per germline, CDR1 LGHNT and CDR2 FRNRAP. The CDR3, as DNA: TGTGCTAGTGGTTTGGTACGCAATCAGCCCCAGCATTTT. Amino acid sequence: CASGLVRNQPQHF.

This chain uses TRBV5-1 with TRBJ1-3; possible D gene TRBD1, 5 bases. The CDR3 is 16 amino acids. Germline CDR1 and CDR2: SGHRS and YFSETQ. V lost 4 bases, J lost 1 base, and 15 bases lay in between. CDR3 sequence (DNA): TGCGCCAGCAGCCCCAGGGCACAAGGGTCTGGAAACACCATATATTTT. Protein sequence: CASSPRAQGSGNTIYF.

Written as DNA, the CDR3 is TGCGCCAGCAGCTTGGCCCGGGACAGCTCCTACAATGAGCAGTTCTTC. It specifies CASSLARDSSYNEQFF. V usage is TRBV5-1 and J usage is TRBJ2-1; the match to TRBD1 covers 7 bases. Germline V gene lookup returns CDR1 SGHRS and CDR2 YFSETQ. The CDR3 totals 16 residues. V trimming: 0 bases; J trimming: 0 bases; junction bases outside the gene matches: 3.

This clone was seen more than once but under ten times. The chain uses TRBV30 and TRBJ1-5, with 7 positions matching TRBD1. The V segment lost 3 bases and the J segment 4 bases; nucleotides outside the gene matches: 6. The CDR3 runs to 14 residues. Germline V gene sequence: CDR1 GTSNPN, CDR2 SVGIG (reference sequence). The CDR3 sequence: CAWSLGQVNQPQHF. The CDR3 DNA is TGTGCCTGGAGCCTAGGACAGGTTAATCAGCCCCAGCATTTT.

This clone was observed a handful of times. The chain couples TRBV6-1 to TRBJ2-7; a possible D gene is TRBD1 (6 bases). The germline V gene encodes CDR1 MNHNS and CDR2 SASEGT. The V end lost 5 bases, the J end lost 6 bases, and 8 bases lay between the germline ends. This CDR3 contains 11 residues. The CDR3 region has the DNA TGTGCCAGCAGTACAGGGAGCGAGCAGTACTTC. Residues: CASSTGSEQYF.

This clone was found once. The chain uses TRBV18 and TRBJ1-5, with 7 bases fitting TRBD1. Per germline, CDR1 KGHSH and CDR2 LQKENI. The CDR3 is 13 residues long. The V gene end was trimmed by 4 bases and the J gene end by 8 bases; junction bases not matched to a gene: 5. CDR3 protein: CASSRGGGEPQHF. The DNA of the CDR3 is TGTGCCAGCTCACGAGGGGGCGGAGAGCCCCAGCATTTT.

V usage is TRBV11-2 and J usage is TRBJ2-7, with 7 bases matching TRBD1. Germline CDR1 reads SGHAT; CDR2 reads FQNNGV. V lost 5 bases to trimming and J lost 9 bases; unmatched junction nucleotides: 4. This CDR3 has 11 residues. CDR3 loop: CASSQGGGQYF. The CDR3 DNA is TGTGCCAGCAGCCAAGGGGGCGGGCAGTACTTC.

The chain is built from TRBV28 and TRBJ2-7; D possibly matches TRBD1 or TRBD2 (7 bases each). The V end was cut by 6 bases, the J end by 6 bases, with 18 bases between. Germline V lookup: CDR1 MDHEN, CDR2 SYDVKM. The CDR3 consists of 14 residues. CDR3 residues: CASSPGGALSEQYF. The CDR3 nucleotides read TGTGCCAGCAGCCCAGGGGGGGCTCTGTCCGAGCAGTACTTC.

This rearrangement joins TRBV5-1 to TRBJ2-5, with D possibly being TRBD2 (6 bases). This CDR3 comprises 15 residues. V was trimmed by 3 bases and J by 4 bases, leaving 16 bases between them. Germline V gives CDR1 SGHRS, CDR2 YFSETQ. CDR3 coding DNA: TGCGCCAGCAGCTCGCCGGGAGAAAGGGGAGAGACCCAGTACTTC. Its translation is CASSSPGERGETQYF.

This clone was seen once. The chain carries TRBV5-1 and TRBJ2-7; maybe TRBD2 (6 bases). The CDR3 is made up of 14 amino acids. V lost 4 bases and J 3 bases, leaving 14 bases between the germline ends. CDR1 and CDR2 (germline): SGHRS, YFSETQ. The CDR3 DNA sequence: TGCGCCAGCAGCCTGGGACTGAGCCACTACGAGCAGTACTTC. Residues: CASSLGLSHYEQYF.

The chain carries TRBV7-8 and TRBJ2-7; TRBD1 matches 10 bases. J lost 5 bases, V lost 1 base, and 5 bases had no gene match. CDR1 SGHVS and CDR2 FQNEAQ come from the germline V gene. The CDR3 is 15 residues long. For the CDR3, the DNA is TGTGCCAGCAGCTTAGTTGGGACAGGGGCCAACGAGCAGTACTTC. This translates into CASSLVGTGANEQYF.